Following are 8 T cell receptor beta chains from one sample sequenced in a study of control samples from healthy donors and cancer patients. Assay: immunoSEQ multiplex PCR; the TCRdb copy retains only in-frame clones and omits some. The sample shows 200,000 to 250,000 clones, roughly 94% of them seen only once. Sample: blood. Every receptor here comes from a man between 50 and 59 years old in good health.

With respect to this clone: The identical CDR3 is also encoded by other nucleotide sequences in the sample. The chain has TRBV5-1 and TRBJ1-6, with 10 nucleotides matching TRBD1. The germline gives CDR1 SGHRS, CDR2 YFSETQ. The CDR3 is 15 amino acids. With V trimmed by 1 base and J by 6 bases, 1 base remained unmatched. The CDR3 region is CASSLRDRGNSPLHF. In nucleotides, the CDR3 is TGCGCCAGCAGCTTGCGGGACAGGGGTAATTCACCCCTCCACTTT.

V is TRBV14 and J is TRBJ2-7; TRBD1 agrees at 8 bases. Germline V gives CDR1 SGHDN, CDR2 FVKESK. The CDR3 has 14 residues. Trimming removed 4 bases from V and 5 bases from J; junction bases left unmatched: 7. CDR3 loop: CASSRTGMIHEQYF. DNA for the CDR3: TGTGCCAGCAGCCGGACAGGGATGATCCACGAGCAGTACTTC.

J is TRBJ1-1 and V is TRBV5-1; TRBD1 matches at 8 bases. The CDR3 has 14 residues. The trim removed 4 bases at V and 10 bases at J, leaving 12 bases unmatched. Germline V lookup: CDR1 SGHRS, CDR2 YFSETQ. For the CDR3, the DNA is TGCGCCAGCAGCCAAACCACAGGGGGTTTAGGAGCTTTCTTT. This codes for CASSQTTGGLGAFF.

The chain joins TRBV6-5 to TRBJ1-1; D remains unclear. The CDR3 runs to 11 residues. V lost 7 bases and J 4 bases, leaving 7 bases between the germline ends. The germline CDR1 and CDR2 sequences are MNHEY and SVGAGI. CDR3 loop: CASKISTEAFF. The CDR3 DNA sequence: TGTGCCAGCAAGATATCCACTGAAGCTTTCTTT.

The chain joins TRBV4-2 to TRBJ1-2; D call uncertain. This CDR3 comprises 12 residues. The V and J ends lost 0 bases and 5 bases respectively, with 4 bases between them. Germline CDR1 LGHNA, CDR2 YNFKEQ. CDR3 DNA: TGTGCCAGCAGCCAAGATGGATATGGCTACACCTTC. Its protein product is CASSQDGYGYTF.

The chain employs TRBV6-5 and TRBJ1-1; D might be TRBD1 (5 bases). Trimming took 7 bases from V and 4 from J, leaving 16 bases between them. This CDR3 has 14 residues. Germline assignment: CDR1 MNHEY and CDR2 SVGAGI. DNA for the CDR3: TGTGCCAGCATGCGTGGGGGGACCCCCACTGAAGCTTTCTTT. Protein: CASMRGGTPTEAFF.

The rearrangement joins TRBV13 to TRBJ2-3, with D perhaps TRBD2 (5 bases). The V gene lost 5 bases and the J gene lost 3 bases, with 9 bases spanning the gap. The CDR3 length is 13 residues. Looked up from germline, CDR1 is PRHDT and CDR2 is FYEKMQ (reference sequence). CDR3 in amino acids: CASSRRTTDTQYF. CDR3 sequence (DNA): TGTGCCAGCAGCAGGAGGACGACAGATACGCAGTATTTT.

The rearrangement uses TRBV29-1 and TRBJ1-1, with 8 bases fitting TRBD1. V shed 6 bases, J shed 1 base, and the junction held 7 bases outside the gene matches. The germline V gene has CDR1 SQVTM and CDR2 ANQGSEA. This CDR3 region has 14 residues. The CDR3 loop is CSVTRTGPNTEAFF. CDR3 bases: TGCAGCGTGACGAGGACAGGGCCGAACACTGAAGCTTTCTTT.